The next 5 T cell receptor beta chains were all read from a single sample in a study of T cells in Graves' hyperthyroidism and ophthalmopathy. Amplification targeted TCR beta CDR3 regions from RNA transcripts. With the HTBI primer set, the TCR CDR3 went through a first round of RT-PCR. TCRdb re-called the multiplex PCR reads with MiXCR, one entry per CDR3 protein. The sample lists 400,000 to 550,000 distinct CDR3 sequences; about 15% were seen once. Input material: blood. These receptors originate from a woman aged 18-29 years with Graves' hyperthyroidism.

This clonotype was seen many times. The chain is built from TRBV7-9 and TRBJ2-3, with TRBD2 as a possible D gene (5 bases). Germline V gives CDR1 SEHNR, CDR2 FQNEAQ (reference sequence). The CDR3 covers 19 residues. Trimming shortened V by 1 base and J by 5 bases, and 25 bases separated the two germline ends. CDR3 in DNA: TGTGCCAGCAGCTTAGAGGTCGTTCGGACCGGGAAAGCCATAGATACGCAGTATTTT. Protein sequence: CASSLEVVRTGKAIDTQYF.

At least ten counts were recorded for this clonotype. This chain connects TRBV5-5 to TRBJ2-3; either TRBD1 or TRBD2 may fit D (5 bases each). Germline assignment: CDR1 SGHKS and CDR2 YYEKEE (reference sequence). V was pared by 2 bases and J by 2 bases, with 12 bases between. This CDR3 has 15 residues. The CDR3: CASSFLLGTTDTQYF. CDR3 nucleotide sequence: TGTGCCAGCAGCTTCCTCCTCGGGACCACAGATACGCAGTATTTT. Combining the CDR3 with reference TRBV5-5 and TRBJ2-3 gives the whole variable domain DAGVTQSPTHLIKTRGQQVTLRCSPISGHKSVSWYQQVLGQGPQFIFQYYEKEERGRGNFPDRFSARQFPNYSSELNVNALLLGDSALYLCASSFLLGTTDTQYFGPGTRLTVL.

This clonotype was counted at least ten times. The rearrangement joins TRBV11-2 to TRBJ2-5, with D possibly TRBD2 on 7 matching bases. V lost 6 bases to trimming and J lost 3 bases, with 23 bases between them. The CDR3 covers 17 residues. Germline CDR1 and CDR2: SGHAT and FQNNGV. The CDR3 nucleotides read TGTGCCAGCAGGGCCCCTTTTAGAGCGGGACAAGAAGAGACCCAGTACTTC. Its translation: CASRAPFRAGQEETQYF.

This clonotype was recorded a few times. The chain links TRBV14 to TRBJ1-2; TRBD1 matches 7 bases. This CDR3 region has 14 residues. Germline-derived CDR1 and CDR2 are SGHDN and FVKESK. J gave up 3 bases and V 1 base, and 2 bases lay outside the gene matches. As DNA, the CDR3 is TGTGCCAGCAGCCAAGTACAGGGGCACTATGGCTACACCTTC. Protein: CASSQVQGHYGYTF.

The chain has TRBV19 and TRBJ2-7; D possibly corresponds to TRBD1 (6 bases). This CDR3 region has 15 residues. The ends were cut back, 9 bases at V and 3 bases at J, with 21 bases in the middle. Germline loops: CDR1 LNHDA, CDR2 SQIVND (reference sequence). The CDR3 bases are TGTGCCAGCATGGACAGATCCTCAGGAGGCTACGAGCAGTACTTC. Translation gives CASMDRSSGGYEQYF.